This paragraph covers one T cell receptor beta chain sequence. The study ran its PCR with 60 Vbeta and 13 Jbeta primers. Profiling relied on immunoSEQ multiplex PCR, and the TCRdb table lists in-frame clones only, not all of them. The table shows fewer than 120,000 clones, with 76% occurring only once. The donors (healthy individuals) were bone marrow donors. This sample was taken from a study of cytomegalovirus exposure and HLA in healthy donors. Per germline, CDR1 GTSNPN and CDR2 SVGIG (reference sequence). The CDR3 sequence is 13 residues long. This sequence originates from a man in his thirties or forties in good health and CMV-seropositive. This rearrangement joins TRBV30 to TRBJ2-5; TRBD2 matches at 10 bases. The J call may be faulty, since TRBJ2-7 better matches the DNA end. Input material: PBMCs. The CDR3 loop is CAWSSGGAGEQYF. The CDR3 DNA reads TGTGCCTGGAGTAGCGGGGGGGCGGGCGAGCAGTACTTC.